The rows below give T cell receptor beta chains drawn from one sample of a study of T cells in Graves' hyperthyroidism and ophthalmopathy. TCRdb re-called the multiplex PCR reads with MiXCR, one entry per CDR3 protein. This table has hundreds of thousands of distinct CDR3 sequences, about two fifths appearing once. Sequenced: blood. These receptors all come from a man aged 18 to 29 with Graves' hyperthyroidism. Both conserved end residues are part of each CDR3. The D gene is left open where the match is weak. A row's size may be missing; if present it is once, few, many or a size class.

V gene	D gene	clone size	J gene	CDR3 DNA	CDR3 protein
TRBV4-3	.	.	TRBJ2-6	TGCGCCAGCAGCCCCCAGACAAACGCGGCTGGGGCCAACGTCCTGACTTTC	CASSPQTNAAGANVLTF
TRBV19	TRBD1	few	TRBJ2-7	TGTGCCAGTAGTATGAGGGGGCGCGAGCAGTACTTC	CASSMRGREQYF
TRBV7-9	.	.	TRBJ1-1	TGTGCCAGCTCCCCGCGGTCGGCGGTGACTGAAGCTTTCTTT	CASSPRSAVTEAFF
TRBV5-1	TRBD1	many	TRBJ1-6	TGTGCCAGTAGTCTTGAGACAGGGGGTAACTCACCCCTCCACTTT	CASSLETGGNSPLHF
TRBV19	TRBD2	.	TRBJ2-5	TGTGCCAGTAGTATAGGGGCTAGCGGAGCAGAGACCCAGTACTTC	CASSIGASGAETQYF
TRBV6-6	TRBD1	.	TRBJ1-1	TGTGCCAGCAGCCAACGGACAGGGGCATTGAACACTGAAGCTTTCTTT	CASSQRTGALNTEAFF
TRBV2	.	many	TRBJ1-1	TGTGCCAGCAGTGAGTACTATGAAGCTTTCTTT	CASSEYYEAFF
TRBV12-3/TRBV12-4	.	.	TRBJ2-5	TGTGCCAGCAGTTTAGCCCCCGGGGAAGAGACCCAGTACTTC	CASSLAPGEETQYF
TRBV6-1	.	.	TRBJ1-6	TGTGCCAGCAGGACTTCCCCAGGGAATTCACCCCTCCACTTT	CASRTSPGNSPLHF
TRBV6-2/TRBV6-3	TRBD1	.	TRBJ1-5	TGTGCCACCGGGACAGGGGCGTCGAGCAATCAGCCCCAGCATTTT	CATGTGASSNQPQHF
TRBV7-2	.	.	TRBJ2-7	TGTGCCAGCAGCTTACACACGGGCGGAGCCAACGAGCAGTACTTC	CASSLHTGGANEQYF
TRBV7-9	.	.	TRBJ1-1	TGTGCCAGCAGCTCAACAGAGACCGCTTTCTTT	CASSSTETAFF
TRBV7-9	TRBD2	.	TRBJ2-2	TGTGCCAGCAGCACATTCCCCGGCCGGGTACGACCACTAGCGGGGAACACCGGGGAGCTGTTTTTT	CASSTFPGRVRPLAGNTGELFF
TRBV7-9	.	few	TRBJ1-1	TGTGCCAGCAGCCCGACTACGCTTTCGGGGGGCCTGAACACTGAAGCTTTCTTT	CASSPTTLSGGLNTEAFF
TRBV5-1	TRBD1	few	TRBJ1-6	TGCGCCAGCAGCCCCGGACAGGGTCAATCACCCCTCCACTTT	CASSPGQGQSPLHF
TRBV29-1	.	many	TRBJ2-5	TGCAGCGTTGAAGAGGGGTTCTACCAAGAGACCCAGTACTTC	CSVEEGFYQETQYF
TRBV20-1	TRBD1	few	TRBJ2-7	TGCAGTGCTAGACATACAGGGGCCTACGAGCAGTACTTC	CSARHTGAYEQYF
TRBV6-5	.	many	TRBJ1-6	TGTGCCGGACGGAAACTGAATTCACCCCTCCACTTT	CAGRKLNSPLHF
TRBV13	.	.	TRBJ1-2	TGTGCCAGCAGCTTAATTTCCTATGGCTACACCTTC	CASSLISYGYTF
TRBV29-1	.	.	TRBJ2-7	TGCAGCGCCTCCCCGGACAGCTACGAGCAGTACTTC	CSASPDSYEQYF
TRBV15	.	many	TRBJ2-7	TGTGCCACCAGCCCCCAAGCAGGGCCCCCCTACGAGCAGTACTTC	CATSPQAGPPYEQYF
TRBV30	.	few	TRBJ1-4	TGTGCCTGGAGTTACGATGAAAAACTGTTTTTT	CAWSYDEKLFF
TRBV7-8	.	many	TRBJ2-7	TGTGCCAGCAGCTTAGGCGGATTGTCCTACGAGCAGTACTTC	CASSLGGLSYEQYF
TRBV9	.	few	TRBJ1-6	TGTGCCAGCAGCCAAGACCCGGGGCTGCGTTCACCCCTCCACTTT	CASSQDPGLRSPLHF
TRBV7-2	.	.	TRBJ2-5	TGTGCCAGCAGCTTAGGATTCGGGGAACAAGAGACCCAGTACTTC	CASSLGFGEQETQYF
TRBV2	.	.	TRBJ2-2	TGTGCCAGCAACTCTCTAACGAACACCGGGGAGCTGTTTTTT	CASNSLTNTGELFF
TRBV4-1	.	.	TRBJ1-5	TGCGCCAGCAGCCAAAGCGAGGGGTGGCAGCCCCAGCATTTT	CASSQSEGWQPQHF
TRBV20-1	.	.	TRBJ1-5	TGCAGTGCTATAAAGGGGGGCAATCAGCCCCAGCATTTT	CSAIKGGNQPQHF
TRBV4-1	TRBD1	.	TRBJ1-2	TGCGCCAGCAGCCAAGGACAGGGGGCAGGATATGGCTACACCTTC	CASSQGQGAGYGYTF
TRBV24-1	.	.	TRBJ2-3	TGTGCCACCAGTGATTTCACGCGGGATACGCAGTATTTT	CATSDFTRDTQYF
TRBV19	.	.	TRBJ2-2	TGTGCCAGCGAACCCACAACGAACACCGGGGAGCTGTTTTTT	CASEPTTNTGELFF
TRBV11-1	TRBD2	.	TRBJ2-5	TGTGCCAGCAGCGGAGCGGGAGGGCCGAGTGTGGAGACCCAGTACTTC	CASSGAGGPSVETQYF
TRBV12-3/TRBV12-4	.	.	TRBJ2-5	TGTGCCAGCAGTTTTAAGGGGGGGTACCAAGAGACCCAGTACTTC	CASSFKGGYQETQYF
TRBV15	TRBD1	few	TRBJ1-2	TGTGCCACCAGCAGGGCTGGACAGGGTGTGAATGGCTACACCTTC	CATSRAGQGVNGYTF
TRBV7-9	TRBD1	few	TRBJ2-7	TGTGCCAGCAGCTTGCCAGGGGGTTCCTACGAGCAGTACTTC	CASSLPGGSYEQYF
TRBV2	TRBD1	.	TRBJ1-1	TGTGCCAGCATCCCCGGGACAGGGGTTCACGGTTTCTTT	CASIPGTGVHGFF
TRBV4-1	.	.	TRBJ2-5	TGCGCCAGCAGCCAAACAGGGAGTTGGGAGACCCAGTACTTC	CASSQTGSWETQYF
TRBV11-3	.	few	TRBJ2-7	TGTGCCAGCAGCTCGACAGTACCCTCCTACGAGCAGTACTTC	CASSSTVPSYEQYF
TRBV7-6	TRBD2	.	TRBJ2-2	TGTGCCAGCAGCAAGCCGGGACTAGCGGGAGGGACCGGGGAGCTGTTTTTT	CASSKPGLAGGTGELFF
TRBV20-1	TRBD2	.	TRBJ2-2	TGCAGTGCTAATGGGACTAGCAGCGTAGGGTCCGGGGAGCTGTTTTTT	CSANGTSSVGSGELFF
TRBV10-3	.	.	TRBJ2-7	TGTGCCATCAGCGCTGAGGACGGATCCTACGAGCAGTACTTC	CAISAEDGSYEQYF
TRBV7-2	.	.	TRBJ2-7	TGTGCCAGCAGCTCTGACGGGTCTCTACACGAGCAGTACTTC	CASSSDGSLHEQYF
TRBV4-1	.	few	TRBJ1-2	TGCGCCAGCAGCCAAGCGAGTGTTGGCTACACCTTC	CASSQASVGYTF
TRBV7-9	.	few	TRBJ1-2	TGTGCCAGCAGTCCGGGGGACGGAGGCTACACCTTC	CASSPGDGGYTF
TRBV5-1	TRBD1	.	TRBJ2-2	TGCGCCAGCAGCTTCTTGGGACAGGGAGGCCGGAGCGGGGAGCTGTTTTTT	CASSFLGQGGRSGELFF
TRBV12-3/TRBV12-4	.	few	TRBJ1-4	TGTGCCAGCAGTTTACGGGTAGCGCGTGAAAAACTGTTTTTT	CASSLRVAREKLFF
TRBV10-3	TRBD2	.	TRBJ2-3	TGTGCCATCAGTGAGCTAGCGGGGGGTCCAGATACGCAGTATTTT	CAISELAGGPDTQYF
TRBV20-1	TRBD1	once	TRBJ2-5	TGCAGTGCTAGAGGGGACAGACCCAATCAGCCCCAGTACTTC	CSARGDRPNQPQYF
TRBV7-9	.	.	TRBJ2-7	TGTGCCAGCACCCTAGAGAGAGGGAACTACGAGCAGTACTTC	CASTLERGNYEQYF
TRBV29-1	.	.	TRBJ2-7	TGCAGCGTTGATTGGGGACTCCGGGAGCAGTACTTC	CSVDWGLREQYF
TRBV20-1	.	.	TRBJ2-2	TGCAGTGCCCTATTGTCACGGAACACCGGGGAGCTGTTTTTT	CSALLSRNTGELFF
TRBV19	TRBD1	few	TRBJ1-1	TGTGCCAGTAGTCCGTCGGCCGGGACAGGGGGCGTGAGGGCTTTCTTT	CASSPSAGTGGVRAFF
TRBV19	.	.	TRBJ2-7	TGTGCCAGTGGGGGGGGCTCCTACTACGAGCAGTACTTC	CASGGGSYYEQYF
TRBV20-1	.	many	TRBJ1-2	TGCAGTGCTCGGGGATCTGGCTACACCTTC	CSARGSGYTF
TRBV15	.	.	TRBJ2-1	TGTGCCACCAGCGCAGACGGGACACAACAGTTCTTC	CATSADGTQQFF